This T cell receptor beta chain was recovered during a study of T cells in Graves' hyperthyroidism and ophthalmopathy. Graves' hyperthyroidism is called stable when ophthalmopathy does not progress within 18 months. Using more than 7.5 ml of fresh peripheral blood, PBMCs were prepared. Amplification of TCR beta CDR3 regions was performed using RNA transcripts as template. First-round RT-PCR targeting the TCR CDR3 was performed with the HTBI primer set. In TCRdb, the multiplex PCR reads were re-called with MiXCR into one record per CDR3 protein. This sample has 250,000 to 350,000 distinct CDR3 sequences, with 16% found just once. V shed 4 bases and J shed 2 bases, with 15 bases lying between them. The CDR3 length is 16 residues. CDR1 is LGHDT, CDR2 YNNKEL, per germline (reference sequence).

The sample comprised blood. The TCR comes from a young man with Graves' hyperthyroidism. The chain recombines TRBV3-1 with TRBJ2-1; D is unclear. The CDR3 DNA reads TGTGCCAGCAGCCCTCTGGACCCCCGCCCCTACAATGAGCAGTTCTTC. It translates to CASSPLDPRPYNEQFF.